Listed here are 20 T cell receptor beta chains from one sample, sequenced in a study of early T cells in non-severe SARS-CoV-2 infection. Each CDR3 protein gets one entry after TCRdb re-called the 5' RACE reads with MiXCR. Altogether 100,000 to 150,000 distinct CDR3 sequences are present, 15% being singletons, with the ten largest covering roughly a fifth. Sequenced sample: whole blood. Source of these receptors: an adult who was a healthcare worker with PCR-confirmed SARS-CoV-2 infection or an uninfected control (not recorded which).

As to this clonotype: It is likely a read error, because the conserved phenylalanine at the end of the CDR3 is missing. V is TRBV11-2 and J is TRBJ1-1; D is possibly TRBD1 (6 bases). Per germline, CDR1 SGHAT and CDR2 FQNNGV. Trimming removed 5 bases from V and 4 bases from J, with 20 bases in between. The CDR3 totals 16 residues. The CDR3 DNA reads as TGTGCCAGCAGCCTTCTTGGGGGGCGCGGTCGCACTGAAGCTTTCTTA. Its protein is CASSLLGGRGRTEAFL.

This clonotype was seen repeatedly, ten times or more. The chain uses TRBV20-1 and TRBJ2-7; D not resolved. CDR3 length: 14 amino acids. Germline values: CDR1 DFQATT, CDR2 SNEGSKA (reference sequence). V was cut by 8 bases and J by 7 bases, with 24 bases left in between. CDR3 sequence reads: CSFLLSREGREQYF. The DNA of the CDR3 is TGCAGTTTTCTCTTGTCTAGGGAAGGAAGGGAGCAGTACTTC.

This clonotype was picked up a small number of times. CDR3: CASTTGTVINQPQHF. The CDR3 DNA follows: TGTGCCAGCACCACCGGGACAGTGATCAATCAGCCCCAGCATTTT. The chain joins TRBV6-6 to TRBJ1-5, with 7 bases matching TRBD1. The CDR3 spans 15 residues. V trimming: 7 bases; J trimming: 3 bases; junction bases outside the gene matches: 9. The germline V gene has CDR1 MNHNY and CDR2 SVGAGI (reference sequence).

In its sample, this clonotype was seen a few times. This chain joins TRBV5-1 and TRBJ2-1, with 8 bases that match TRBD1. This CDR3 is built from 16 residues. Losses at the gene ends were 4 bases for V and 9 bases for J; bases not matched to a gene: 15. Germline loops: CDR1 SGHRS, CDR2 YFSETQ. Written as DNA, the CDR3 is TGCGCCAGCAGCCCCCGCCTCAGGGGGCGGGTGAGTGAGCAGTTCTTC. Its protein is CASSPRLRGRVSEQFF.

This clonotype has a count of ten or more. The chain carries TRBV27 and TRBJ1-1, with D perhaps TRBD1 (6 bases). Germline lookup yields CDR1 MNHEY and CDR2 SMNVEV (reference sequence). V lost 6 bases and J 10 bases, leaving 18 bases between the germline ends. The CDR3 totals 13 residues. The CDR3 is CASSRPAGASAFF. CDR3 nucleotides: TGTGCCAGCAGCCGTCCGGCGGGGGCTTCAGCTTTCTTT.

This chain connects TRBV6-1 to TRBJ1-2; 9 bases line up with TRBD1. Germline loops: CDR1 MNHNS, CDR2 SASEGT. V shed 10 bases, J shed 5 bases, and the junction held 17 bases outside the gene matches. This CDR3 has 16 residues. The CDR3 sequence: CATEPSTGGRGYGYTF. The CDR3, as DNA: TGTGCCACCGAGCCCTCTACAGGGGGCAGGGGGTATGGCTACACCTTC.

This clonotype has a handful of counts. The V gene is TRBV5-1, the J gene TRBJ2-2; D perhaps matches TRBD2 (6 bases). The ends were cut back, 7 bases at V and 2 bases at J, with 12 bases in the middle. The CDR3 is 14 residues long. Germline-derived CDR1 and CDR2 are SGHRS and YFSETQ. This CDR3 reads CASGGDGNTGELFF. The CDR3, as DNA: TGCGCCAGCGGCGGGGACGGTAACACCGGGGAGCTGTTTTTT.

Only a few counts were recorded for this clonotype. The V call is TRBV3-1, the J call TRBJ1-1; D unresolved. The V end was cut by 1 base, the J end by 0 bases, with 9 bases between. CDR1 LGHDT and CDR2 YNNKEL come from the germline V gene (reference sequence). The CDR3 extends over 15 amino acids. Here the CDR3 DNA reads TGTGCCAGCAGCCAAGTAACGGCTATGAACACTGAAGCTTTCTTT. Its translation: CASSQVTAMNTEAFF. The whole variable domain, remainder taken from reference TRBV3-1 and TRBJ1-1, is DTAVSQTPKYLVTQMGNDKSIKCEQNLGHDTMYWYKQDSKKFLKIMFSYNNKELIINETVPNRFSPKSPDKAHLNLHINSLELGDSAVYFCASSQVTAMNTEAFFGQGTRLTVV.

This clonotype was seen many times. The CDR3 loop reads CASRPREPDTQYF. The CDR3, as DNA: TGTGCCAGCAGGCCCAGGGAGCCAGATACGCAGTATTTT. The chain uses TRBV12-3 or TRBV12-4 and TRBJ2-3; perhaps D is TRBD1 or TRBD2 (5 bases each). The V end was cut by 6 bases, the J end by 4 bases, with 11 bases between. This CDR3 region has 13 residues.

The table lists this clonotype with many counts. This sequence joins TRBV29-1 and TRBJ2-1, with TRBD2 as a possible D gene (5 bases). This CDR3 is 11 amino acids long. Trimming removed 6 bases from V and 4 bases from J, with 7 bases in between. Germline-derived CDR1 and CDR2 are SQVTM and ANQGSEA. The CDR3 bases are TGCAGCGTGCGAGGGTACAATGAGCAGTTCTTC. Residues: CSVRGYNEQFF.

This clonotype was picked up a small number of times. J is TRBJ2-2 and V is TRBV30, with TRBD2 as a possible D gene (5 bases). Germline CDR1 reads GTSNPN; CDR2 reads SVGIG (reference sequence). CDR3 size: 14 residues. V was clipped by 2 bases and J by 3 bases, with 10 bases between them. The CDR3 DNA reads as TGTGCCTGGAGTCACGGCGGGTACACCGGGGAGCTGTTTTTT. Protein sequence: CAWSHGGYTGELFF.

This clonotype occurred a few times. The chain couples TRBV5-4 to TRBJ1-1; D may be TRBD1 (5 bases). V was pared by 2 bases and J by 3 bases, with 20 bases between. The CDR3 extends over 17 amino acids. Germline V gene sequence: CDR1 SGHNT, CDR2 YYREEE (reference sequence). This CDR3 is CASSLGFGQGGDTEAFF. CDR3 in DNA: TGTGCCAGCAGCTTAGGGTTCGGCCAGGGCGGAGACACTGAAGCTTTCTTT.

The chain uses TRBV7-9 and TRBJ1-1, with TRBD1 identical over 8 bases. Germline V CDR1 and CDR2: SEHNR, FQNEAQ (reference sequence). The CDR3 spans 13 residues. V dropped 4 bases and J dropped 4; count of bases not matched to a gene: 2. The CDR3 DNA sequence: TGTGCCAGCAGCTGGGGACAGGCCACTGAAGCTTTCTTT. Translated: CASSWGQATEAFF.

The V and J genes are TRBV4-2 and TRBJ1-6; TRBD1 aligns across 7 bases. The V gene's germline CDR1 is LGHNA and CDR2 YNFKEQ. V lost 2 bases, J lost 7 bases, and 17 bases stayed unmatched. This CDR3 comprises 19 residues. The CDR3 sequence is CASSQPRDSKSLANSPLHF. CDR3 sequence (DNA): TGTGCCAGCAGCCAACCCCGGGACAGCAAATCGCTAGCGAATTCACCCCTCCACTTT.

In its sample, this clonotype was seen a few times. The gene calls are TRBV25-1 and TRBJ2-6; possibly TRBD2 for D (5 bases). This CDR3 is built from 15 residues. V lost 3 bases and J 0 bases, leaving 6 bases between the germline ends. Germline values: CDR1 MGHDK, CDR2 SYGVNS. CDR3 sequence (DNA): TGTGCCAGCAGTGAGGGAGTCTCTGGGGCCAACGTCCTGACTTTC. It translates to CASSEGVSGANVLTF.

In this sample, this clonotype turned up a few times. This sequence joins TRBV12-3 or TRBV12-4 and TRBJ1-4; weak D call: TRBD1 (6 bases). Trimming pared 8 bases from V and 6 bases from J, leaving 16 bases between. This CDR3 contains 14 residues. CDR3 sequence (DNA): TGTGCCAGCGGCGGGACACCATTAGATGAAAAACTGTTTTTT. Translation gives CASGGTPLDEKLFF.

This clonotype was detected a few times. The chain links TRBV10-2 to TRBJ2-3; D not resolved. V was pared by 7 bases and J by 5 bases, with 7 bases between. Looked up from germline, CDR1 is WSHSY and CDR2 is SAAADI. CDR3 length equals 11 residues. The CDR3 is CASKSEDTQYF. For the CDR3, the DNA is TGCGCCAGCAAGTCCGAAGATACGCAGTATTTT.

V and J are TRBV20-1 and TRBJ1-1; D is possibly TRBD1 (5 bases). This CDR3 spans 14 amino acids. Between the trimmed V and J ends, which lost 3 bases and 3 bases, there was a span of 14 bases. Germline V gene data show CDR1 as DFQATT and CDR2 as SNEGSKA (reference sequence). CDR3 region: CSASPGNRDTEAFF. CDR3 DNA sequence: TGCAGTGCTAGCCCAGGGAATAGGGACACTGAAGCTTTCTTT.

The chain couples TRBV28 to TRBJ2-2; 7 nucleotides match TRBD1. CDR1 is MDHEN and CDR2 is SYDVKM in the germline V gene. CDR3 length: 14 amino acids. Trimming took 5 bases from V and 7 from J; bases not matched to a gene: 7. The CDR3 bases are TGTGCCAGCAGTACAGGGGACGGCGGCGGGGAGCTGTTTTTT. It codes for CASSTGDGGGELFF.

The chain couples TRBV3-1 to TRBJ1-5; weak D call: TRBD1 (5 bases). V was cut by 2 bases and J by 6 bases, with 11 bases left in between. Germline CDR1 LGHDT, CDR2 YNNKEL (reference sequence). This CDR3 is built from 14 residues. The CDR3 DNA follows: TGTGCCAGCAGCCAACAGGGTCGATCTCAGCCCCAGCATTTT. Translated, it gives CASSQQGRSQPQHF. The full variable domain, in which reference TRBV3-1 and TRBJ1-5 provide the parts outside the CDR3, is DTAVSQTPKYLVTQMGNDKSIKCEQNLGHDTMYWYKQDSKKFLKIMFSYNNKELIINETVPNRFSPKSPDKAHLNLHINSLELGDSAVYFCASSQQGRSQPQHFGDGTRLSIL.